The 19 T cell receptor beta chains listed next were all sequenced from one sample in a study of cytomegalovirus exposure and HLA in healthy donors. PCR involved 60 Vbeta and 13 Jbeta primers. The method was immunoSEQ multiplex PCR; TCRdb's version includes in-frame clones alone and lacks a portion of them. Of about 140,000 clones in the sample, over 75% were seen once. The sample consisted of PBMCs. Every receptor here comes from a female donor in good health and CMV-seronegative.

In nucleotides, the CDR3 is TGTGCCAGCAGTTTACGTTCGGGGACAAGCAATCAGCCCCAGCATTTT. It specifies CASSLRSGTSNQPQHF. V is TRBV28 and J is TRBJ1-5; tentatively, D is TRBD1 (6 bases). Trimming shortened V by 2 bases and J by 1 base, and 12 bases separated the two germline ends. The CDR3 runs to 16 residues. Germline V gene lookup returns CDR1 MDHEN and CDR2 SYDVKM.

The chain joins TRBV27 to TRBJ2-1; 7 bases map to TRBD2. The V gene's germline CDR1 is MNHEY and CDR2 SMNVEV (reference sequence). Trimming removed 2 bases from V and 6 bases from J; junction bases left unmatched: 4. CDR3 length equals 14 residues. The DNA for the CDR3 is TGTGCCAGCAGTTTAGTTAGGGAGGGCAATGAGCAGTTCTTC. Translated: CASSLVREGNEQFF.

The chain combines TRBV7-6 with TRBJ2-1; maybe TRBD1 (6 bases). The V gene lost 5 bases and the J gene lost 5 bases, with 16 bases spanning the gap. CDR3 size: 15 residues. Germline V gene sequence: CDR1 SGHVS, CDR2 FNYEAQ. The CDR3 loop reads CASSPLGGRNNEQFF. As DNA, the CDR3 is TGTGCCAGCAGCCCTTTAGGGGGTCGGAACAATGAGCAGTTCTTC.

The rearrangement links TRBV5-1 to TRBJ1-1; the D gene is possibly TRBD1 (6 bases). The germline CDR1 and CDR2 sequences are SGHRS and YFSETQ. The CDR3 sequence is 16 residues long. Trimming cost V 3 bases and J 1 base, with 16 bases left between them. Written as DNA, the CDR3 is TGCGCCAGCAGCTCCCTGGGGGACACTGAGAACACTGAAGCTTTCTTT. This gives the protein CASSSLGDTENTEAFF.

V and J are TRBV5-6 and TRBJ1-1; no firm D call. Germline-derived CDR1 and CDR2 are SGHDT and YYEEEE. Trimming pared 0 bases from V and 7 bases from J, leaving 10 bases between. This CDR3 is built from 13 residues. The DNA for the CDR3 is TGTGCCAGCAGCTTGGGTTTAGCCATTGAAGCTTTCTTT. Translating gives CASSLGLAIEAFF.

This clone has a single count. The chain uses TRBV27 and TRBJ2-1, with TRBD2 matching 9 bases. Germline CDR1 is MNHEY and CDR2 is SMNVEV (reference sequence). Trimming cost V 3 bases and J 7 bases; bases outside gene matches: 7. The CDR3 is made up of 15 amino acids. The CDR3 loop reads CASSFLGTSRNEQFF. The CDR3 DNA follows: TGTGCCAGCAGTTTCCTGGGGACTAGCCGTAATGAGCAGTTCTTC.

This clone appeared once. The chain links TRBV6-4 to TRBJ2-7; the D gene is possibly TRBD2 (5 bases). The CDR3 covers 14 residues. Germline V gene data show CDR1 as MRHNA and CDR2 as SNTAGT. The V and J ends lost 6 bases and 0 bases respectively, with 12 bases between them. This CDR3 reads CASRLRVDSYEQYF. CDR3 bases: TGTGCCAGCAGGCTGCGGGTGGACTCCTACGAGCAGTACTTC.

V usage is TRBV7-9 and J usage is TRBJ2-1, with 9 nucleotides matching TRBD2. Germline V gene lookup returns CDR1 SEHNR and CDR2 FQNEAQ (reference sequence). The CDR3 is made up of 15 amino acids. V lost 4 bases to trimming and J lost 7 bases; unmatched junction nucleotides: 8. The CDR3 nucleotides read TGTGCCAGCAGCTCGGGGCGGGAGGGCCAGAATGAGCAGTTCTTC. This translates into CASSSGREGQNEQFF. Combining the CDR3 with reference TRBV7-9 and TRBJ2-1 gives the whole variable domain DTGVSQNPRHKITKRGQNVTFRCDPISEHNRLYWYRQTLGQGPEFLTYFQNEAQLEKSRLLSDRFSAERPKGSFSTLEIQRTEQGDSAMYLCASSSGREGQNEQFFGPGTRLTVL.

The chain links TRBV6-1 to TRBJ2-2, with no clear D. With 3 bases removed from V and 4 bases from J, the gap between germline ends came to 12 bases. CDR1 MNHNS and CDR2 SASEGT come from the germline V gene. There are 15 residues in the CDR3. The CDR3 sequence: CASSDVPPGTGELFF. CDR3 sequence (DNA): TGTGCCAGCAGTGACGTCCCGCCCGGCACCGGGGAGCTGTTTTTT.

This clone was seen a handful of times. This sequence joins TRBV29-1 and TRBJ1-2; no definite D call. The CDR3 is made up of 11 amino acids. Per the germline V gene, CDR1 is SQVTM and CDR2 is ANQGSEA. Trimming pared 3 bases from V and 2 bases from J, leaving 4 bases between. CDR3 loop: CSVEQNYGYTF. CDR3 sequence (DNA): TGCAGCGTTGAGCAGAACTATGGCTACACCTTC.

J is TRBJ2-2 and V is TRBV6-5; 10 bases are shared with TRBD2. Looked up from germline, CDR1 is MNHEY and CDR2 is SVGAGI. The CDR3 loop spans 14 amino acids. J was trimmed by 5 bases and V by 6 bases; bases with no gene match: 3. CDR3 loop: CASRASGRTGELFF. The DNA for the CDR3 is TGTGCCAGCAGGGCTAGCGGGAGAACCGGGGAGCTGTTTTTT.

The rearrangement uses TRBV6-1 and TRBJ2-2; tentatively, D is TRBD2 (5 bases). This CDR3 spans 13 amino acids. V dropped 6 bases and J dropped 5 bases, with 10 bases sitting between them. Germline V gene data show CDR1 as MNHNS and CDR2 as SASEGT. The CDR3 bases are TGTGCCAGCAGAACGACGGGAACCGGGGAGCTGTTTTTT. This translates into CASRTTGTGELFF.

V is TRBV28 and J is TRBJ2-7, with 9 nucleotides matching TRBD1. Per germline, CDR1 MDHEN and CDR2 SYDVKM. The CDR3 runs to 14 residues. The junction had 4 bases not matched to a gene; V was cut back by 5 bases and J by 2 bases. The CDR3: CASSAWTGAYEQYF. As DNA, the CDR3 is TGTGCCAGCAGTGCGTGGACAGGGGCCTACGAGCAGTACTTC.

The CDR3 coding sequence is TGTGCCAGCAGCTTACAGGAGGGTAATTCACCCCTCCACTTT. Its translation is CASSLQEGNSPLHF. The chain recombines TRBV6-5 with TRBJ1-6; TRBD1 might be the D (5 bases). CDR3 length: 14 amino acids. Trimming removed 6 bases from V and 6 bases from J, with 12 bases in between. The germline CDR1 and CDR2 sequences are MNHEY and SVGAGI.

J is TRBJ1-1 and V is TRBV29-1; D is unclear. This CDR3 is built from 13 residues. The V and J ends lost 2 bases and 5 bases respectively, with 12 bases between them. The germline V gene encodes CDR1 SQVTM and CDR2 ANQGSEA. CDR3 DNA: TGCAGCGTTGAATATAACTCGGGGACTGAAGCTTTCTTT. Its protein product is CSVEYNSGTEAFF.

This clone is a singleton in its sample. The chain couples TRBV19 to TRBJ1-1; the D is unclear. The CDR3 extends over 15 amino acids. CDR1 and CDR2 (germline): LNHDA, SQIVND (reference sequence). V lost 1 base and J 0 bases, leaving 9 bases between the germline ends. The CDR3, as DNA: TGTGCCAGTAGTATAGGGCAGTTCATGAACACTGAAGCTTTCTTT. Protein product: CASSIGQFMNTEAFF.

This chain connects TRBV28 to TRBJ1-1; the D is unclear. Trimming pared 1 base from V and 3 bases from J, leaving 9 bases between. The germline gives CDR1 MDHEN, CDR2 SYDVKM. The length of the CDR3 is 14 residues. CDR3 amino acids: CASSLLVEDTEAFF. As DNA, the CDR3 is TGTGCCAGCAGTTTATTGGTGGAGGACACTGAAGCTTTCTTT.

This chain links TRBV6-5 with TRBJ2-5; 8 positions agree with TRBD2. This CDR3 contains 15 residues. The germline V gene encodes CDR1 MNHEY and CDR2 SVGAGI. Trimming at V came to 4 bases and at J to 5 bases, leaving 9 bases not matched to a gene. The CDR3 reads CASSFGSGGWETQYF. The CDR3 DNA is TGTGCCAGCAGTTTTGGTTCGGGGGGGTGGGAGACCCAGTACTTC.

The chain combines TRBV27 with TRBJ2-1, with D uncertain. The germline CDR1 and CDR2 sequences are MNHEY and SMNVEV (reference sequence). V lost 5 bases and J 0 bases, leaving 17 bases between the germline ends. CDR3 size: 17 residues. In DNA form, the CDR3 reads TGTGCCAGCAGTCCCCCACGCCGGGTAGACTCCTACAATGAGCAGTTCTTC. Its translation: CASSPPRRVDSYNEQFF.